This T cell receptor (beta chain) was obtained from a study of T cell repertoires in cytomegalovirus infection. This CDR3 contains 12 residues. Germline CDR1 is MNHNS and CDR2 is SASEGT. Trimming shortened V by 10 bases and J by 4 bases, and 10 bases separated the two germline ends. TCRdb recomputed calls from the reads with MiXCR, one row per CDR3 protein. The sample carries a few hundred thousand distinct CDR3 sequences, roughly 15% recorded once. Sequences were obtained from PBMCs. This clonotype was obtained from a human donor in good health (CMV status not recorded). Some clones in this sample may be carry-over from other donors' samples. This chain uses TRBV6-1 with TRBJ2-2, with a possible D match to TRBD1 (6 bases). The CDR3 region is CANAGATGELFF. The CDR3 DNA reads TGTGCCAATGCAGGGGCCACCGGGGAGCTGTTTTTT.